The 18 T cell receptor beta chains given below trace back to one sample, sequenced in a study of response to subunit inactivated influenza vaccine. TCRdb analysed the RT-PCR reads with MiXCR anew, one entry per CDR3 protein. The sample contains 450,000 to 600,000 distinct CDR3 sequences, 7.5% to 8.5% of which appear only once. Here the sequenced sample was PBMCs from blood, taken roughly 24 months after vaccination. These receptor sequences come from a man between 45 and 75 years old who received an inactivated influenza vaccine.

The table lists this clonotype with many counts. J is TRBJ2-7 and V is TRBV20-1; a weak D match, TRBD1 (5 bases). The ends were cut back, 3 bases at V and 2 bases at J, with 8 bases in the middle. The CDR3 covers 12 residues. The germline CDR1 and CDR2 sequences are DFQATT and SNEGSKA (reference sequence). The CDR3 DNA reads TGCAGTGCTAGGACAGATGCCTACGAGCAGTACTTC. Its translation: CSARTDAYEQYF.

This clonotype was detected only a few times. The chain is built from TRBV29-1 and TRBJ1-2; D uncertain. Trimming took 4 bases from V and 8 from J, leaving 14 bases between them. Per germline, CDR1 SQVTM and CDR2 ANQGSEA. The CDR3 spans 12 residues. CDR3 sequence (DNA): TGCAGCGTTGGCGGGCTCGATCAGGGCTACACCTTC. This gives the protein CSVGGLDQGYTF. Full variable domain (remainder filled in from reference TRBV29-1 and TRBJ1-2): SAVISQKPSRDICQRGTSLTIQCQVDSQVTMMFWYRQQPGQSLTLIATANQGSEATYESGFVIDKFPISRPNLTFSTLTVSNMSPEDSSIYLCSVGGLDQGYTFGSGTRLTVV.

This clonotype was seen only a few times. The rearrangement uses TRBV7-2 and TRBJ1-2; 7 bases align to TRBD1. Germline CDR1 is SGHTA and CDR2 is FQGNSA. The V segment lost 1 base and the J segment 1 base; nucleotides outside the gene matches: 3. This CDR3 has 15 amino acids. The CDR3: CASSLDGQVNYGYTF. CDR3 coding DNA: TGTGCCAGCAGCTTAGACGGACAGGTTAACTATGGCTACACCTTC.

This rearrangement joins TRBV27 to TRBJ1-1; 10 nucleotides match TRBD1. This CDR3 has 13 amino acids. Per germline, CDR1 MNHEY and CDR2 SMNVEV (reference sequence). After removal of 2 bases from V and 9 bases from J, the junction contained 3 bases not matched to a gene. DNA of the CDR3: TGTGCCAGCAGTTTAATGACAGGGGGCCAAGCTTTCTTT. This encodes CASSLMTGGQAFF.

This clonotype has a count of ten or more. The chain employs TRBV4-1 and TRBJ1-2; no firm D call. Trimming took 0 bases from V and 4 from J, leaving 18 bases between them. Germline CDR1 and CDR2: MGHRA and YSYEKL. CDR3 size: 17 residues. The CDR3 loop reads CASSQDLSGLRLYGYTF. In nucleotides, the CDR3 is TGCGCCAGCAGCCAAGATCTATCAGGATTGAGACTCTATGGCTACACCTTC.

The chain recombines TRBV3-1 with TRBJ2-1; D may match TRBD1 or TRBD2 (5 bases each). V was shortened by 4 bases and J by 8 bases, with 12 bases between the two germline ends. CDR1 is LGHDT and CDR2 is YNNKEL in the germline V gene (reference sequence). The CDR3 is 13 residues long. CDR3 DNA sequence: TGTGCCAGCAGCCGAAGGGACGGAGATGAGCAGTTCTTC. This codes for CASSRRDGDEQFF.

This sequence joins TRBV7-9 and TRBJ2-1, with no clear D. The CDR3 covers 14 residues. Between the trimmed V and J ends, which lost 1 base and 6 bases, there was a span of 10 bases. The germline CDR1 and CDR2 sequences are SEHNR and FQNEAQ (reference sequence). The CDR3 nucleotides read TGTGCCAGCAGCTTAGACGGTGGCGGCAATGAGCAGTTCTTC. Encoded protein: CASSLDGGGNEQFF.

This clonotype was seen ten or more times. The rearrangement links TRBV20-1 to TRBJ2-1; 8 nucleotides agree with TRBD1. The CDR3 consists of 15 residues. After removal of 0 bases from V and 3 bases from J, the junction contained 4 bases not matched to a gene. Germline CDR1 and CDR2: DFQATT and SNEGSKA (reference sequence). CDR3 bases: TGCAGTGCTAGAGATAACAGGGGGATCTACAATGAGCAGTTCTTC. It codes for CSARDNRGIYNEQFF.

This clonotype has just a few counts. This chain joins TRBV25-1 and TRBJ2-3; no definite D call. Trimming removed 8 bases from V and 6 bases from J, with 15 bases in between. CDR1 is MGHDK, CDR2 SYGVNS, per germline. The CDR3 is made up of 13 amino acids. CDR3 in DNA: TGTGCCAGCTCAGTACACGGTTCGGATACGCAGTATTTT. Translation gives CASSVHGSDTQYF.

This CDR3 reads CAIRISAPSYEQYF. CDR3 bases: TGTGCCATCAGGATCTCGGCACCCTCCTACGAGCAGTACTTC. The gene calls are TRBV10-3 and TRBJ2-7; D uncertain. CDR1 and CDR2 (germline): ENHRY, SYGVKD. There are 14 residues in the CDR3. V was cut by 6 bases and J by 0 bases, with 12 bases left in between.

This clonotype was detected only a few times. The V gene is TRBV6-1, the J gene TRBJ1-5, with unresolved D. Trimming pared 7 bases from V and 2 bases from J, leaving 12 bases between. CDR1 is MNHNS, CDR2 SASEGT, per germline. The CDR3 is 14 residues long. The CDR3 coding sequence is TGTGCCAGCAAAGACCGGGAAGGCAATCAGCCCCAGCATTTT. Translating gives CASKDREGNQPQHF.

This clonotype was seen many times. The chain combines TRBV29-1 with TRBJ1-2, with D unresolved. This CDR3 contains 13 residues. Trimming removed 5 bases from V and 6 bases from J, with 16 bases in between. Germline-derived CDR1 and CDR2 are SQVTM and ANQGSEA. CDR3 amino acids: CSVSRMYGDGYTF. The CDR3 bases are TGCAGCGTTTCAAGGATGTATGGGGATGGCTACACCTTC. Based on the CDR3 plus reference TRBV29-1 and TRBJ1-2, the full variable domain is SAVISQKPSRDICQRGTSLTIQCQVDSQVTMMFWYRQQPGQSLTLIATANQGSEATYESGFVIDKFPISRPNLTFSTLTVSNMSPEDSSIYLCSVSRMYGDGYTFGSGTRLTVV.

This clonotype showed up many times. V is TRBV4-1 and J is TRBJ1-1, with D uncertain. This CDR3 is built from 16 residues. CDR1 is MGHRA, CDR2 YSYEKL, per germline. V was shortened by 4 bases and J by 5 bases, with 20 bases between the two germline ends. The CDR3 nucleotides read TGCGCCAGCAGCCGACTCATGGTGGGGTTAAGTACTGAAGCTTTCTTT. Translating it yields CASSRLMVGLSTEAFF.

The chain recombines TRBV15 with TRBJ2-2; TRBD2 might be the D (5 bases). CDR3 length equals 12 residues. Between the trimmed V and J ends, which lost 3 bases and 7 bases, there was a span of 6 bases. The germline gives CDR1 LNHNV, CDR2 YYDKDF (reference sequence). The CDR3 nucleotides read TGTGCCACCAGCAGGGAGGTCGGGGAGCTGTTTTTT. Protein sequence: CATSREVGELFF. The entire variable domain, with the rest obtained from reference TRBV15 and TRBJ2-2, is as follows: DAMVIQNPRYQVTQFGKPVTLSCSQTLNHNVMYWYQQKSSQAPKLLFHYYDKDFNNEADTPDNFQSRRPNTSFCFLDIRSPGLGDTAMYLCATSREVGELFFGEGSRLTVL.

Only a few counts were recorded for this clonotype. The genes are TRBV7-9 and TRBJ1-5; no definite D call. The CDR3 sequence is 17 residues long. Germline CDR1 reads SEHNR; CDR2 reads FQNEAQ (reference sequence). V lost 3 bases and J lost 0, with 15 bases in between. The CDR3 nucleotides read TGTGCCAGCAGCTTGGGATTCGGGAGGACTAGCAATCAGCCCCAGCATTTT. Its protein product is CASSLGFGRTSNQPQHF.

The genes are TRBV15 and TRBJ2-1; possible D gene TRBD1, 6 bases. Germline CDR1 is LNHNV and CDR2 is YYDKDF (reference sequence). The CDR3 has 16 amino acids. V lost 2 bases to trimming and J lost 3 bases, with 14 bases between them. The CDR3 loop reads CATSRHKGQNYNEQFF. CDR3 nucleotides: TGTGCCACCAGCAGACATAAGGGACAAAACTACAATGAGCAGTTCTTC. Combining the CDR3 with reference TRBV15 and TRBJ2-1 gives the whole variable domain DAMVIQNPRYQVTQFGKPVTLSCSQTLNHNVMYWYQQKSSQAPKLLFHYYDKDFNNEADTPDNFQSRRPNTSFCFLDIRSPGLGDTAMYLCATSRHKGQNYNEQFFGPGTRLTVL.

This clonotype was detected many times. The CDR3 reads CASSSTDSYEQYF. CDR3 coding DNA: TGCGCCAGCAGCTCGACCGATTCCTACGAGCAGTACTTC. The chain has TRBV5-1 and TRBJ2-7; D remains ambiguous. CDR3 size: 13 residues. Germline V gene lookup returns CDR1 SGHRS and CDR2 YFSETQ. V was pared by 3 bases and J by 1 base, with 8 bases between.

This clonotype showed up just a few times. One end of the junction fails to match germline, which may point to a read error. V gene TRBV18 combines with J gene TRBJ2-3; D is possibly TRBD1 (6 bases). Germline V gene sequence: CDR1 KGHSH, CDR2 LQKENI. The CDR3 loop spans 14 amino acids. CDR3 loop: CASSPPDHQGQGNF. In nucleotides, the CDR3 is TGTGCCAGCTCACCACCGGATCATCAGGGGCAGGGGAATTTT.